These T cell receptor beta chains were read from a single sample in a study of OX40 agonist ivuxolimab in advanced cancers. Measured with immunoSEQ multiplex PCR; TCRdb has only the in-frame clones, and not every one. The sample gives 55,000 to 70,000 clones, roughly 80% of which show up once; approximately 1.3% is in the top ten. The sequencing used CD4+ or CD8+ T cells sorted from blood, collected in a trial of the OX40 agonist ivuxolimab. Every receptor here comes from an adult with an advanced solid tumor such as melanoma, head and neck, liver or kidney cancer. The CDR3 runs from the conserved cysteine through the conserved F or W.

CDR3 protein,V gene
CASSPTGTGLYGYTF,TRBV6-5
CAWSIPGGTDTQYF,TRBV30
CAWSVGYSGNTIYF,TRBV30
CASSLAGGGTVKLFF,TRBV5-4
CASSFKDSTYEQYF,TRBV5-1
CASSSTGRDTEAFF,TRBV5-6
CASSLDQGVTYEQYF,TRBV5-1
CASSQEGATYNSPLHF,TRBV4-2
CASSTTVYSNQPQHF,TRBV5-5
CAISAQGGGLQPQHF,TRBV10-3
CASSPPRPDGGQPQHF,TRBV18
CASSTLAGGSTDTQYF,TRBV18
CASSLEIYSEQFF,TRBV5-6
CSVENKLLSGTQYF,TRBV29-1
CASSLKGQGASPLHF,TRBV5-1
CASSKSGEMNTEAFF,TRBV21-1
CASGSTFEQYF,TRBV12-5
CASSVEQGGSPLHF,TRBV9
CASSFRTGLRGWAKNIQYF,TRBV5-6
CAWSKAGTGELFF,TRBV30
CASSPGTSIETQYF,TRBV7-2
CASGFSRTVNTEAFF,TRBV12-5
CSVEGPGGVAEAFF,TRBV29-1
CASSLAQPSGSPLHF,TRBV7-9
CASSLGATNEKLFF,TRBV7-2
CASSSGRNYGYTF,TRBV28
CASSSGGQGARGYTF,TRBV7-2
CASSQEGAGGETQYF,TRBV11-2
CASTRTGPGNTIYF,TRBV6-5
CASSQDGTLGETQYF,TRBV4-1
CASSQVQAYQETQYF,TRBV4-2
CSVDKQGAEAFF,TRBV29-1
CASGLVLSDLRALHSYEQYF,TRBV12-5
CASSQDTQGADTQYF,TRBV4-2
CASSLLPSGADTQYF,TRBV7-6
CATRGVGNSPLHF,TRBV15
CASSLAFGGPELETQYF,TRBV5-6
CASRYGTGGSDTQYF,TRBV5-6
CSGQSLAGGRETQYF,TRBV29-1
CASSSGGGANEQFF,TRBV7-9